Given below is one T cell receptor beta chain in context. Trimming removed 0 bases from V and 2 bases from J, with 8 bases in between. Germline-derived CDR1 and CDR2 are SGHRS and YFSETQ. The CDR3 has 15 amino acids. Profiled with immunoSEQ multiplex PCR; TCRdb holds only in-frame clones, not every one. The table includes under 150,000 clones, around four fifths detected once. This record comes from a study of blood T cell repertoires in COVID-19. Material: peripheral blood. The V call is TRBV5-1, the J call TRBJ2-2, with TRBD1 as a possible D gene (5 bases). This TCR was sampled from a woman aged 40 to 50 with active or convalescent COVID-19. The CDR3 DNA is TGCGCCAGCAGCTTGGACTGGGGCAACACCGGGGAGCTGTTTTTT. Its protein is CASSLDWGNTGELFF. Supplemented by reference TRBV5-1 and TRBJ2-2, the full variable domain reads KAGVTQTPRYLIKTRGQQVTLSCSPISGHRSVSWYQQTPGQGLQFLFEYFSETQRNKGNFPGRFSGRQFSNSRSEMNVSTLELGDSALYLCASSLDWGNTGELFFGEGSRLTVL.